A single sample gave rise to the 20 T cell receptor beta chains below, sequenced in a study of T cell repertoires in cytomegalovirus infection. TCRdb independently ran MiXCR on the reads; one entry per CDR3 protein. This sample has about 740,000 distinct CDR3 sequences, with less than 40% found just once. Sequencing input: PBMCs. These TCRs come from a human donor in good health (CMV status not recorded). Some clones in this sample may be carry-over from other donors' samples.

This clonotype was observed a single time. The chain couples TRBV4-3 to TRBJ1-4; D is perhaps TRBD1 (6 bases). Trimming stripped 0 bases from V and 2 bases from J, with 10 bases between. There are 16 residues in the CDR3. CDR1 LGHNA and CDR2 YSLEER come from the germline V gene. The CDR3 region has the DNA TGCGCCAGCAGCCAAGAATGGACAGCGACTAATGAAAAACTGTTTTTT. Translation: CASSQEWTATNEKLFF.

The genes are TRBV11-2 and TRBJ2-5; TRBD2 matches 9 bases. The CDR3 is 17 residues long. With V trimmed by 8 bases and J by 4 bases, 17 bases remained unmatched. Germline V gene data show CDR1 as SGHAT and CDR2 as FQNNGV. This CDR3 is CASRNSRGLATGETQYF. CDR3 coding DNA: TGTGCCAGCCGTAATTCCCGAGGACTAGCGACCGGAGAGACCCAGTACTTC.

This chain links TRBV7-6 with TRBJ1-1, with a tentative D call TRBD1 (5 bases). The CDR3 totals 16 residues. Germline-derived CDR1 and CDR2 are SGHVS and FNYEAQ. The V end was cut by 5 bases, the J end by 0 bases, with 16 bases between. The CDR3 sequence is CASSPRPGRMNTEAFF. The CDR3 DNA is TGTGCCAGCAGCCCGAGGCCGGGACGTATGAACACTGAAGCTTTCTTT. The whole variable domain, filled in from reference TRBV7-6 and TRBJ1-1, reads GAGVSQSPRYKVTKRGQDVALRCDPISGHVSLYWYRQALGQGPEFLTYFNYEAQQDKSGLPNDRFSAERPEGSISTLTIQRTEQRDSAMYRCASSPRPGRMNTEAFFGQGTRLTVV.

The rearrangement links TRBV2 to TRBJ1-4, with 9 nucleotides matching TRBD1. CDR1 and CDR2 (germline): SNHLY, FYNNEI. After removal of 6 bases from V and 5 bases from J, the junction contained 7 bases not matched to a gene. This CDR3 contains 15 residues. CDR3 bases: TGTGCCAGCAGCTGGACCGGGACAGGGAATGAAAAACTGTTTTTT. As protein: CASSWTGTGNEKLFF. The variable domain in full, completed from reference TRBV2 and TRBJ1-4, reads EPEVTQTPSHQVTQMGQEVILRCVPISNHLYFYWYRQILGQKVEFLVSFYNNEISEKSEIFDDQFSVERPDGSNFTLKIRSTKLEDSAMYFCASSWTGTGNEKLFFGSGTQLSVL.

This clonotype turned up a few times. This sequence joins TRBV24-1 and TRBJ1-5; the D gene is possibly TRBD1 (6 bases). Trimming pared 4 bases from V and 7 bases from J, leaving 19 bases between. The CDR3 runs to 16 residues. Germline CDR1 is KGHDR and CDR2 is SFDVKD. The CDR3 region has the DNA TGTGCCACCAGTGAAGGGGCCCGGGGGCTCTACCAGCCCCAGCATTTT. Amino acids: CATSEGARGLYQPQHF.

The chain has TRBV11-2 and TRBJ1-1; the D is unclear. Germline V gene sequence: CDR1 SGHAT, CDR2 FQNNGV. The CDR3 is 15 residues long. V was cut by 2 bases and J by 2 bases, with 12 bases left in between. This chain's CDR3 is CASSLPTGRNTEAFF. DNA of the CDR3: TGTGCCAGCAGCTTACCGACTGGGCGTAACACTGAAGCTTTCTTT.

The table lists this clonotype with a few counts. The chain employs TRBV7-9 and TRBJ2-1; D tentatively fits TRBD1 or TRBD2 (5 bases each). The CDR3 sequence is 15 residues long. The germline V gene has CDR1 SEHNR and CDR2 FQNEAQ (reference sequence). V was cut by 6 bases and J by 0 bases, with 12 bases left in between. The CDR3 spells CASRGRGSSYNEQFF. The CDR3 DNA sequence: TGTGCCAGCAGGGGACGGGGCAGCTCCTACAATGAGCAGTTCTTC.

This clonotype was seen a few times. The chain has TRBV6-1 and TRBJ2-7; a possible D gene is TRBD1 (5 bases). V shed 7 bases and J shed 0 bases, with 13 bases lying between them. Germline-derived CDR1 and CDR2 are MNHNS and SASEGT. This CDR3 has 14 residues. CDR3 DNA sequence: TGTGCCAGCAAACAGGCCCCCCTCTCCTACGAGCAGTACTTC. Its translation: CASKQAPLSYEQYF.

This chain joins TRBV28 and TRBJ2-1; 8 nucleotides line up with TRBD2. Germline CDR1 and CDR2: MDHEN and SYDVKM. The CDR3 loop spans 17 amino acids. With V trimmed by 4 bases and J by 7 bases, 15 bases remained unmatched. Here the CDR3 DNA reads TGTGCCAGCAGTTATGCTACAACTAGCGGTCTAAGGAATGAGCAGTTCTTC. It translates to CASSYATTSGLRNEQFF.

This clonotype was observed many times. J is TRBJ2-7 and V is TRBV7-2, with a possible D match to TRBD1 (6 bases). V was cut by 5 bases and J by 3 bases, with 11 bases left in between. The CDR3 runs 13 residues. Germline values: CDR1 SGHTA, CDR2 FQGNSA. CDR3 nucleotide sequence: TGTGCCAGCAGCGCCTCACAGGGCTACGAGCAGTACTTC. As protein: CASSASQGYEQYF. The full variable domain, its missing parts supplied by reference TRBV7-2 and TRBJ2-7, is GAGVSQSPSNKVTEKGKDVELRCDPISGHTALYWYRQSLGQGLEFLIYFQGNSAPDKSGLPSDRFSAERTGGSVSTLTIQRTQQEDSAVYLCASSASQGYEQYFGPGTRLTVT.

Concerning this clonotype: Sequence at one end of the junction differs from germline and may be a read error. The J gene is TRBJ2-5, the V gene TRBV19; D not resolved. Germline V gives CDR1 LNHDA, CDR2 SQIVND (reference sequence). This CDR3 region has 13 residues. CDR3: CASSNPFQETRYF. The CDR3 DNA sequence: TGTGCCAGTAGTAATCCATTTCAAGAGACCCGGTACTTC.

The CDR3 sequence: CASSPWSPAVNTEAFF. The CDR3 DNA is TGTGCCAGCAGCCCCTGGTCGCCGGCTGTGAACACTGAAGCTTTCTTT. The chain recombines TRBV11-2 with TRBJ1-1; D is undetermined. The V and J ends lost 5 bases and 0 bases respectively, with 16 bases between them. In germline, CDR1 is SGHAT, CDR2 FQNNGV. This CDR3 region has 16 residues.

This clonotype was detected only a few times. This chain joins TRBV27 and TRBJ1-1; D is perhaps TRBD1 (5 bases). V was shortened by 5 bases and J by 5 bases, with 15 bases between the two germline ends. Germline V gene data show CDR1 as MNHEY and CDR2 as SMNVEV (reference sequence). The CDR3 spans 14 residues. CDR3 DNA: TGTGCCAGCAGTACCCAAGCGGGGGGGACTGAAGCTTTCTTT. It translates to CASSTQAGGTEAFF.

This clonotype was detected once. The genes are TRBV15 and TRBJ1-2, with TRBD1 as a possible D gene (5 bases). From germline, CDR1 is LNHNV and CDR2 YYDKDF (reference sequence). Trimming removed 3 bases at V and 3 bases at J, with 17 bases between. The CDR3 extends over 16 amino acids. CDR3 DNA: TGTGCCACCAGCAGCGCTGAGGGGACGGGGTACTATGGCTACACCTTC. Translation: CATSSAEGTGYYGYTF.

This clonotype appeared a few times. This CDR3 is CASSYTEAGNTIYF. The CDR3 DNA reads TGTGCCAGCAGTTACACCGAAGCGGGAAACACCATATATTTT. V is TRBV6-2 or TRBV6-3 and J is TRBJ1-3; D gene unclear. Germline CDR1 and CDR2: MNHEY and SVGEGT. V was clipped by 2 bases and J by 4 bases, with 9 bases between them. This CDR3 has 14 residues.

In its sample, this clonotype was seen many times. The chain joins TRBV7-2 to TRBJ2-7, with D perhaps TRBD1 (6 bases). Germline V gives CDR1 SGHTA, CDR2 FQGNSA. This CDR3 has 14 residues. V was shortened by 7 bases and J by 4 bases, with 17 bases between the two germline ends. CDR3 amino acids: CASTEGGPGYEQYF. The CDR3 coding sequence is TGTGCCAGCACCGAAGGGGGACCTGGGTACGAGCAGTACTTC.

This clonotype showed up just a few times. The chain is built from TRBV5-1 and TRBJ2-3; D is perhaps TRBD2 (6 bases). CDR1 is SGHRS and CDR2 is YFSETQ in the germline V gene. V lost 1 base and J 2 bases, leaving 8 bases between the germline ends. The CDR3 has 14 amino acids. The CDR3 DNA reads as TGCGCCAGCAGCTTGACTAGCCCCACAGATACGCAGTATTTT. This gives the protein CASSLTSPTDTQYF.

At least ten counts were recorded for this clonotype. The DNA of the CDR3 is TGTGCCAGCAGTGAAGAGGACTTAGCAGTTCTGAACACTGAAGCTTTCTTT. Residues: CASSEEDLAVLNTEAFF. The V call is TRBV2, the J call TRBJ1-1; D call uncertain. This CDR3 spans 17 amino acids. Germline V gives CDR1 SNHLY, CDR2 FYNNEI. V was clipped by 1 base and J by 0 bases, with 15 bases between them.

This clonotype was observed once. The V call is TRBV5-6, the J call TRBJ2-7, with TRBD2 matching 8 bases. Losses at the gene ends were 0 bases for V and 2 bases for J; bases not matched to a gene: 4. Germline loops: CDR1 SGHDT, CDR2 YYEEEE. The CDR3 covers 15 residues. The CDR3 protein is CASSLAGTRTYEQYF. CDR3 in DNA: TGTGCCAGCAGCTTGGCCGGGACTAGAACCTACGAGCAGTACTTC.

J is TRBJ1-2 and V is TRBV6-8, with D tentatively TRBD1 (5 bases). CDR1 MNHGY and CDR2 SAAAGT come from the germline V gene. This CDR3 has 19 amino acids. V lost 0 bases and J lost 4, with 24 bases in between. The CDR3 bases are TGTGCCAGCAGTTACTCGCGGCAGGGAGACATGGGGCGGATCTATGGCTACACCTTC. Translation: CASSYSRQGDMGRIYGYTF.